A selection of T cell receptor beta chains follows, all from one sample in a study of blood T cell repertoires in COVID-19. Sequencing was performed with immunoSEQ multiplex PCR; in TCRdb, only in-frame clones are kept and a portion is missing. The sample includes some 270,000 clones, roughly 89% of them seen just once. The sequencing sample was made of PBMCs or T cells enriched from blood (not recorded which). The receptors come from a woman in her thirties or forties who had recovered from COVID-19. The CDR3 runs from the conserved cysteine through the conserved F or W. D genes are given only for firm matches. Expanded clones are given a class, and other clones once, few, many or no size at all.

V gene	J gene	D gene	clone size	CDR3 protein	CDR3 DNA
TRBV19	TRBJ1-2	-	-	CASSIGGQAIFYGYTF	TGTGCCAGTAGTATAGGGGGGCAGGCTATATTCTATGGCTACACCTTC
TRBV10-3	TRBJ1-1	-	-	CAISEGSANTEAFF	TGTGCCATCAGTGAGGGCAGTGCTAACACTGAAGCTTTCTTT
TRBV3-1/TRBV3-2	TRBJ1-6	-	-	CASRRGDNSPLHF	TGTGCCAGTCGAAGAGGAGATAATTCACCCCTCCACTTT
TRBV5-1	TRBJ2-5	-	-	CASTVRALDETQYF	TGCGCCAGCACGGTCAGGGCGTTGGATGAGACCCAGTACTTC
TRBV9	TRBJ2-6	TRBD1	-	CASSARTGGSGANVLTF	TGTGCCAGCAGCGCCAGGACAGGGGGTAGTGGGGCCAACGTCCTGACTTTC
TRBV7-2	TRBJ1-1	-	-	CASSLAGVNTEAFF	TGTGCCAGCAGCTTAGCAGGGGTGAACACTGAAGCTTTCTTT
TRBV27	TRBJ1-1	-	-	CASSFEGNTEAFF	TGTGCCAGCAGTTTTGAGGGGAACACTGAAGCTTTCTTT
TRBV18	TRBJ1-4	-	-	CASSPKGRQIGPEKLFF	TGTGCCAGCTCACCAAAGGGTAGACAGATTGGACCTGAAAAACTGTTTTTT
TRBV4-2	TRBJ1-4	-	-	CASSQVGTPNEKLFF	TGTGCCAGCAGCCAAGTAGGGACACCTAATGAAAAACTGTTTTTT
TRBV7-2	TRBJ2-7	-	-	CASSPLSSPYEQYF	TGTGCCAGCAGCCCCCTTTCCTCCCCCTACGAGCAGTACTTC
TRBV23-1	TRBJ2-3	-	few	CAPQSVCCYKYF	TGCGCCCCACAGTCGGTATGTTGTTATAAGTATTTT
TRBV30	TRBJ1-1	-	-	CAWRRRGLMNTEAFF	TGTGCCTGGAGGCGCCGCGGACTCATGAACACTGAAGCTTTCTTT
TRBV4-1	TRBJ2-2	-	-	CASSQGQASNTGELFF	TGCGCCAGCAGCCAAGGACAGGCCTCGAACACCGGGGAGCTGTTTTTT
TRBV5-1	TRBJ1-3	-	-	CASSLQGKASGNTIYF	TGCGCCAGCAGCTTGCAGGGAAAGGCCTCCGGAAACACCATATATTTT
TRBV11-2	TRBJ1-2	-	-	CASSSEVVREYGYTF	TGTGCCAGCAGCTCAGAGGTCGTCCGCGAGTATGGCTACACCTTC
TRBV18	TRBJ1-1	-	-	CASSPLGGVPEAFF	TGTGCCAGCTCACCGCTGGGGGGGGTTCCTGAAGCTTTCTTT
TRBV18	TRBJ2-5	-	-	CASSRNRKGETQYF	TGTGCCAGCTCACGAAACAGGAAAGGGGAGACCCAGTACTTC
TRBV11-2	TRBJ2-1	TRBD2	-	CASSLGRELDEQFF	TGTGCCAGCAGCTTGGGGCGGGAGCTGGATGAGCAGTTCTTC
TRBV18	TRBJ2-2	TRBD2	-	CASSPGGKHTGELFF	TGTGCCAGCTCACCGGGAGGGAAACACACCGGGGAGCTGTTTTTT
TRBV19	TRBJ1-2	TRBD1	-	CASSGPGTGIYGYTF	TGTGCCAGTAGTGGACCCGGGACAGGGATATATGGCTACACCTTC
TRBV10-2	TRBJ1-2	TRBD1	few	CASRRSGTDNYGYTF	TGCGCCAGCAGAAGATCCGGGACAGACAACTATGGCTACACCTTC
TRBV9	TRBJ2-7	TRBD2	-	CASSVQETTSGISYEQYF	TGTGCCAGCAGCGTCCAGGAAACCACTAGCGGGATTTCCTACGAGCAGTACTTC
TRBV5-1	TRBJ2-3	TRBD2	-	CASSSLAGGTDTQYF	TGCGCCAGCAGCTCCTTAGCGGGAGGCACAGATACGCAGTATTTT
TRBV7-8	TRBJ2-2	TRBD2	-	CASSSSNWGGERPNANTGELFF	TGTGCCAGCAGCTCGTCCAACTGGGGAGGGGAGAGGCCCAACGCGAACACCGGGGAGCTGTTTTTT
TRBV30	TRBJ2-6	TRBD1	-	CASQVRTGLSGANVLTF	TGTGCCTCGCAAGTTCGGACAGGTCTATCTGGGGCCAACGTCCTGACTTTC
TRBV19	TRBJ1-1	-	-	CASNERNTEAFF	TGTGCCAGTAACGAGAGGAACACTGAAGCTTTCTTT
TRBV2	TRBJ1-5	TRBD1	-	CASSRQGDQPQHF	TGTGCCAGCAGTCGACAGGGAGACCAGCCCCAGCATTTT
TRBV3-1/TRBV3-2	TRBJ1-1	-	-	CASSQTRDGGAFF	TGTGCCAGCAGCCAGACCCGAGACGGGGGGGCTTTCTTT
TRBV21-1	TRBJ2-1	-	-	CASSKRLRRLVFDEQFF	TGTGCCAGCAGCAAAAGGTTAAGGAGACTGGTATTCGATGAGCAGTTCTTC
TRBV30	TRBJ1-2	TRBD1	-	CAWSALDRGLIGYTF	TGTGCCTGGAGTGCCTTGGACAGGGGCTTAATTGGCTACACCTTC
TRBV18	TRBJ1-2	TRBD1	-	CASSPAGTGRTVGGYTF	TGTGCCAGCTCACCAGCCGGGACAGGGAGGACAGTAGGTGGCTACACCTTC
TRBV30	TRBJ1-1	-	-	CAWTGVAVNTEAFF	TGTGCCTGGACGGGGGTCGCAGTGAACACTGAAGCTTTCTTT
TRBV4-3	TRBJ1-2	-	few	CASSQDFWANYGYTF	TGCGCCAGCAGCCAAGATTTTTGGGCAAACTATGGCTACACCTTC
TRBV10-1	TRBJ2-7	TRBD2	-	CASSESASGRQQYF	TGCGCCAGCAGTGAGTCGGCTAGCGGCAGGCAGCAGTACTTC
TRBV5-1	TRBJ2-2	-	-	CASSPTTTGELFF	TGCGCCAGCAGCCCGACTACGACCGGGGAGCTGTTTTTT
TRBV7-6	TRBJ2-7	TRBD1	-	CASSLGGTAYEQYF	TGTGCCAGCAGCTTAGGGGGGACAGCCTACGAGCAGTACTTC
TRBV5-1	TRBJ1-1	TRBD1	-	CASSLQGADTEAFF	TGCGCCAGCAGCTTACAGGGGGCAGACACTGAAGCTTTCTTT
TRBV9	TRBJ1-1	-	-	CASSVNTANTEAFF	TGTGCCAGCAGCGTGAACACAGCTAACACTGAAGCTTTCTTT
TRBV7-2	TRBJ2-2	-	once	CASSGDVWGPVTGELFF	TGTGCCAGCAGCGGGGATGTTTGGGGCCCCGTCACCGGGGAGCTGTTTTTT
TRBV7-8	TRBJ2-1	-	once	CASSLVSYRRVGYNEQFF	TGTGCCAGCAGCTTAGTTAGCTATAGGCGGGTAGGCTACAATGAGCAGTTCTTC
TRBV7-8	TRBJ1-1	TRBD1	-	CASSLGTGNQRNTEAFF	TGTGCCAGCAGCTTAGGGACAGGAAACCAAAGGAACACTGAAGCTTTCTTT
TRBV6-5	TRBJ2-7	TRBD1	once	CASSSMTGAYEQYF	TGTGCCAGCAGTTCCATGACAGGGGCCTACGAGCAGTACTTC
TRBV7-8	TRBJ1-2	TRBD1	-	CASSFSYPDREDWGGYTF	TGTGCCAGCAGCTTCTCTTATCCTGACAGGGAGGATTGGGGTGGCTACACCTTC
TRBV2	TRBJ1-1	TRBD1	-	CASSPADRGYGRNTEAFF	TGTGCCAGCAGCCCAGCAGACAGGGGGTACGGACGTAACACTGAAGCTTTCTTT